The subject of this entry is one T cell receptor beta chain. As yet, its antigen is unknown. This CDR3 region has 14 residues. Germline CDR1 reads SGHDT; CDR2 reads YYEEEE. Trimming stripped 2 bases from V and 9 bases from J, with 15 bases between. Sequenced by immunoSEQ multiplex PCR; TCRdb stores in-frame clones only, minus some. The sample lists tens of thousands of clones, 70% to 90% seen once, with about a sixth in the top ten. The data derive from a study of T cells in localized non-small cell lung cancer. Study results and caveats: Heterogeneity cannot be ruled out, as sequencing used one tumor region only. Adjacent lung had a median about 57 of the 100 largest tumor clones. Density of T cells in blood, when higher, went with longer overall survival. Maximal T cell clonality occurred in uninvolved adjacent lung, with tumor ranking below it.

This chain joins TRBV5-6 and TRBJ2-1; weak D call: TRBD1 (6 bases). The receptor was isolated from an older male donor with stage III squamous cell lung carcinoma. Sequenced material: peripheral blood, taken before any cancer treatment. The CDR3 sequence: CASSFTGKEREQFF. For the CDR3, the DNA is TGTGCCAGCAGCTTCACAGGGAAGGAGCGTGAGCAGTTCTTC.